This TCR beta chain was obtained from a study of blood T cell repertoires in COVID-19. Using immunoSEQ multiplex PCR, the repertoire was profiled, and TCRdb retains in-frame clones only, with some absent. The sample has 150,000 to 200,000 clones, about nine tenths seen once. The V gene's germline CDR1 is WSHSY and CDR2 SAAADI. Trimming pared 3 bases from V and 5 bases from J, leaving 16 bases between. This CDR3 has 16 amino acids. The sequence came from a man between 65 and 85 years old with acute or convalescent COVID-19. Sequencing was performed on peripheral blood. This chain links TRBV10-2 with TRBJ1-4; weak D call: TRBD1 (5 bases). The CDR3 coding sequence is TGCGCCAGCAGTGATGGGATAGGGGTTTTGAATGAAAAACTGTTTTTT. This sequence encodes CASSDGIGVLNEKLFF.